The following is a T cell receptor (beta chain) sequence with its context. What this receptor recognizes is not known. Base qualities are not provided; no much larger clone lies one nucleotide away. The cohort was made up of roughly 670 healthy bone marrow donors. At the time of sampling, every cohort member was nominally healthy, though immune exposures that went unrecorded were likely present. The donor was CMV seronegative and was included in the group of hundreds of seronegative cohort members. A peripheral blood sample was provided by each donor, and peripheral blood mononuclear cells were used for TCR beta sequencing. The Qiagen DNeasy Blood Extraction Kit was used to extract genomic DNA from the blood cell samples. The sample originates from a study of cytomegalovirus exposure and HLA in healthy donors (dated by TCRdb to 2017 to 2019). Some background on the complete study: According to an earlier analysis of around 600 of the donors, about 179 million T cells yielded 120 million or so unique TCR beta sequences and approximately 300 Gb of sequence data. An early release covering about 600 HLA-typed donors comprised 250 to 350 gigabases of sequencing data and 85 million or so unique TCR sequences. Of the roughly 400 genotyped donors, 70% to 90% were placed in the genetic ancestry cluster associated with self-reported Caucasian donors. The study aimed to test whether signatures of past pathogen exposure could be identified by cataloging public T cell receptors. The study used immunosequencing to profile the T cell repertoires of some 600 subjects and linked those repertoires to cytomegalovirus serostatus. In addition to the first cohort of several hundred subjects, a separate validation cohort of 100 to 150 different subjects was used. High-throughput TCR immunosequencing, statistical association of individual TCRs with disease status, and machine learning were combined to predict cytomegalovirus infection status. A later analysis re-examined previously published TCR beta repertoires from around 670 donors and added high-resolution HLA genotyping to investigate patterns of TCR occurrence. Rather than using new phenotypic data, the later analysis identified candidate immune exposures from TCR beta sequences and from how often those sequences occurred across donors. In an earlier analysis of 500 to 650 of the donors, high-throughput TCR beta sequencing was used to judge whether each TCR beta V gene segment behaved as functional or pseudogenic. Alongside the repertoire data, information on donor age, sex, ethnicity and CMV serostatus was compiled. A later genetic analysis used genome-wide SNP genotypes for about 60% of the roughly 700 donors, treating that subset as a discovery cohort. Every repertoire in the discovery cohort had been generated on one and the same sequencing platform. HLA typing covered class I and class II loci at four-digit resolution. The number of typed donors differed by locus: about 629-630 for A, B, C, DRB1 and DQB1; 500 to 550 for DQA1; 606 for DPA1; and about 450 for DPB1. Because of strong linkage in the cohort, five DR-DQ haplotypes were treated as single units for association and clustering. On average, around 240,000 unique TCR beta nucleotide sequences were sequenced per donor among some 420 genotyped donors of the cohort, with around 19% of those sequences being non-productive.

Library preparation was by the immunoSEQ multiplex PCR assay. For the multiplex PCR, a mixture combining 60 forward primers for TCR Vbeta segments and 13 reverse primers for TCR Jbeta segments was used. The CDR3 region of rearranged TCR beta genes was amplified from genomic DNA by a multiplex PCR assay. The Illumina HiSeq System was used to sequence the amplified TCR beta libraries as 87-base-pair reads. Regarding the original processing steps: In a later analysis, roughly 80 million unique TCR beta chains were counted across the 500 to 850 repertoires, and roughly 11 million of these chains were shared by at least two donors. A nearest-neighbor algorithm error-corrected the raw reads and collapsed the reads into unique sequences, merging closely related sequences to remove PCR and sequencing errors. To assign V, D and J gene segments, CDR3 sequences were aligned to IMGT reference sequences. For a sequence to be retained, at least a six-nucleotide match to both a V gene segment and a J gene segment was required. Rearrangements were called productive when the CDR3 lacked stop codons and stayed in frame with V and J; all others were non-productive. CDR3 was defined by IMGT convention, running from the second conserved V-encoded cysteine to the conserved J-encoded phenylalanine. The earlier analysis of 550 to 650 of the donors excluded any sequence lacking an unambiguous match to a single V gene segment. In an earlier analysis of more than 500 of the donors, a V segment was called functional when productive rearrangements were above 56.7%, and segregating when the standard deviation between donors exceeded 5%. A statistical classification framework was developed to diagnose cytomegalovirus status using the catalog of TCR beta chain sequences. A later analysis assigned V and J genes by comparing TCR nucleotide sequences with IMGT/GENE-DB human TR gene sequences. Using the TCRdist pipeline, a later analysis assigned CDR3 sequences along with most-parsimonious VDJ recombination scenarios. A later analysis defined each TCR beta chain by its CDR3 amino acid sequence plus V-gene family, and excluded reads lacking a unique V-gene family. As a way to deal with suspected cross-contamination and a sequencing artifact, a later analysis dropped roughly 600 nucleotide sequences that were highly shared and had low generation probability. For each public chain, a later analysis derived a clonal expansion index from normalized ranks of inferred template counts within each repertoire. In a later analysis, generation probabilities were computed using a VDJ recombination model fitted to out-of-frame rearrangements, and the results were checked against IGoR. A later analysis scored TCR-TCR, TCR-HLA and TCR-CMV co-occurrence with hypergeometric tests, applying a repertoire-size bias correction to TCR pairs. A later analysis estimated false discovery rates by permuting HLA or CMV assignments 20 times. In a later analysis, co-occurring TCRs were grouped using DBSCAN, and TCRdist sequence similarity was added for clustering within HLA-allele-positive subsets. Repertoires with fewer than 30,000 or more than 120,000 public chains were left out of co-occurrence clustering, as were several repertoires with anomalous nucleotide sharing. TCRdb stores this immuneACCESS table with in-frame sequences only. Part of the clones is absent; in the studies checked, under half of the shortfall reflects unresolved V genes, and no reason is known for the rest. V, J and clone size were drawn from that table, and D and trimming were deduced from the DNA. For this sample the table gives about 130,000 clones, of which 77% were detected only once. The ten largest account for 3.5% to 5% of the sample.

The research as a whole found: A later analysis found that HLA-associated TCR beta chains were more clonally expanded and had lower generation probabilities than equally common non-associated chains. According to a later analysis, most CMV-associated TCR beta chains appeared to be HLA-restricted, and the HLA associations seemed to be driven largely by CMV exposure. In an earlier analysis of about 600 of the donors, most TCR beta V segments appeared in productive rearrangements about 90% or about 30% of the time, broadly matching IMGT annotations. An association between a missense DCLRE1C variant and V-gene and J-gene trimming of TCR beta chains was found in a later genetic analysis and replicated in an independent cohort. Strong co-occurrence of HLA alleles, especially DR and DQ, made assigning TCR associations to individual alleles difficult. Some IMGT-functional V segments, including TRBV6-2 and TRBV6-3, could not be told apart with the 87-base-pair reads, so those segments were excluded. The authors suggested that the approach could potentially be generalized to other disease states and immunological phenotypes. The classifier was reported to diagnose cytomegalovirus status with high specificity and sensitivity in both the original and validation cohorts. Over 15 rarely observed V segments, including chromosome 9 orphons, were excluded from the earlier analysis of 550 to 700 of the donors because counts were too low. A later genetic analysis reported fewer N-insertions in productive TCRs among donors in an Asian-associated ancestry cluster than the roughly 700-donor mean. Immune exposure information for the cohort was limited to CMV serostatus. A further reported finding was that TCR beta sequences accurately predicted the HLA-A and HLA-B alleles for most subjects in the first cohort. Correlated functional status among segregating V segments might be attributable to linkage disequilibrium, but an unknown experimental factor could not be ruled out. In vitro tests confirmed that a few of the cytomegalovirus-associated TCR beta chains recognize cytomegalovirus antigens. Only TCR beta chains were sequenced in this cohort, and the absence of alpha or paired-chain data limited detectable features. The sequencing pipeline was judged likely to have produced a cluster of highly shared sequence variants as a technical artifact. Presence/absence analyses assumed roughly uniform sequencing depth across donors, an assumption that may not hold. In a later analysis, the rate of TCR association differed among HLA loci, with DRB1 alleles having the most associated TCRs and HLA-C alleles having the fewest. In the study, 164 TCR beta chains were listed as associated with cytomegalovirus. Specific HLA alleles were associated with 15,000 to 20,000 TCR beta sequences at a false discovery rate of 0.05 in a later analysis. According to a later analysis, parvovirus B19, influenza, CMV and Epstein-Barr virus appeared linked to several top co-occurrence clusters. Because HLA typing was unavailable for some donors at each locus, only the typed subset was used in association tests. Most TCR sequences were observed very rarely across donors, whereas some public TCRs were present in many individuals.

CDR1 and CDR2 are drawn from the germline V gene: SGHAT, FQNNGV. Spanning cysteine to phenylalanine, the CDR3 consists of 15 amino acids. Here the CDR3 DNA is all that survives: 45 bases in frame from base 1. V lost 5 bases and J lost 2 bases, and the count of bases not matched to a germline gene is 4. The clonotype originates from a male donor in good health and CMV-seronegative. Sequenced sample: PBMCs. The chain couples TRBV11-2 to TRBJ1-4; a stretch of 8 junction bases matches TRBD1. The CDR3 is CASSPRQGTNEKLFF. The DNA sequence follows: TGTGCCAGCAGCCCTCGACAGGGGACTAATGAAAAACTGTTTTTT.